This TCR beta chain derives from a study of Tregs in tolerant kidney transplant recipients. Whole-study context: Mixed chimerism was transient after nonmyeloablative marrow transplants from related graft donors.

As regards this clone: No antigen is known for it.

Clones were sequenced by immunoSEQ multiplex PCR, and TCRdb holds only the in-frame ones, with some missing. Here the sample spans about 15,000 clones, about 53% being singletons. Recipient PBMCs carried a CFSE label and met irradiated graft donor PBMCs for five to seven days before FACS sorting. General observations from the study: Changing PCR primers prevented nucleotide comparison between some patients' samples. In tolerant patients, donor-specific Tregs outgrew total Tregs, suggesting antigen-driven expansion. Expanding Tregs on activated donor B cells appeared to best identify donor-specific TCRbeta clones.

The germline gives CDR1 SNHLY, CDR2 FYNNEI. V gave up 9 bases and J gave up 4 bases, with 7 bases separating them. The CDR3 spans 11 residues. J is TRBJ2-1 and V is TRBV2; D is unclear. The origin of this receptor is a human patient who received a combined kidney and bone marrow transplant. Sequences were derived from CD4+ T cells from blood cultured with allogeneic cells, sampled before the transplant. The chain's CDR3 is CASGIYNEQFF. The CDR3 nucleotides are TGTGCCAGTGGCATTTACAATGAGCAGTTCTTC.